In this sample, the clone carrying this T cell receptor (beta chain) turned up a few times. Its antigen remains unknown. Extraction and reverse transcription of RNA yielded cDNA as the sequencing template. Generated by immunoSEQ multiplex PCR, the TCRdb table keeps only in-frame clones and is missing some. Of around 270,000 clones listed, 58% are singletons. Treatment here: oral pan-JAK inhibitor, 5-10 mg twice daily. Alopecia areata patients provided lesional scalp punch biopsies and peripheral blood, both collected for the study. The germline gives CDR1 LNHDA, CDR2 SQIVND (reference sequence). The CDR3 runs to 12 residues. V lost 6 bases and J lost 6; bases outside the gene matches: 3. These data are taken from a study of CD8+ T cells in alopecia areata. In the study overall: People stayed on tofacitinib for 6 to 18 months, then stopped the drug for 6 months.

Study-wide results and caveats: Higher clonality and more expanded CD8+ clones appeared in lesional than normal scalp.

The receptor comes from a human donor with alopecia areata. The source material was CD4+ T cells sorted from blood, sampled at week 24, from a patient treated with tofacitinib. The chain couples TRBV19 to TRBJ1-1, with 8 positions matching TRBD1. The CDR3, as DNA: TGTGCCAGTAGCCTCAGGGGGCCTGAAGCTTTCTTT. This encodes CASSLRGPEAFF.